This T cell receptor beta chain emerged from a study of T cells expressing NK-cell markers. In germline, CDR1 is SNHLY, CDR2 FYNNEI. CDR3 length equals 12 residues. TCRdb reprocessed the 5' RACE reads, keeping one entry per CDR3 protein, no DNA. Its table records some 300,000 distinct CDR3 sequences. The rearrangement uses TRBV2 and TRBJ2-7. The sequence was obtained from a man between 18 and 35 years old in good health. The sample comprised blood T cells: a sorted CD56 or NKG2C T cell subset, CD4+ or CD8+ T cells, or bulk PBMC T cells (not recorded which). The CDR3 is CASRREETEQYF.